This T cell receptor (beta chain) stems from a study of blood T cell repertoires in COVID-19. Study-level background: Nucleic acid was either cDNA or gDNA, and it came from T cells, B-cell-depleted T cells, or PBMCs.

Germline V CDR1 and CDR2: SGHDT, YYEEEE. The CDR3 totals 15 residues. Trimming removed 1 base from V and 7 bases from J, with 17 bases in between. Profiling relied on immunoSEQ multiplex PCR, and the TCRdb table lists in-frame clones only, not all of them. The profile covers about 280,000 clones, with more than 75% appearing a single time and around 9% taken by the ten largest. Sample: peripheral blood. The chain employs TRBV5-6 and TRBJ1-1; TRBD1 might be the D (6 bases). The TCR sequence derives from a man in his forties with active or convalescent COVID-19. CDR3 protein: CASSLWAGEYNEAFF. CDR3 in DNA: TGTGCCAGCAGCTTGTGGGCAGGGGAATATAATGAAGCTTTCTTT. Full variable domain (missing parts from reference TRBV5-6 and TRBJ1-1): DAGVTQSPTHLIKTRGQQVTLRCSPKSGHDTVSWYQQALGQGPQFIFQYYEEEERQRGNFPDRFSGHQFPNYSSELNVNALLLGDSALYLCASSLWAGEYNEAFFGQGTRLTVV.